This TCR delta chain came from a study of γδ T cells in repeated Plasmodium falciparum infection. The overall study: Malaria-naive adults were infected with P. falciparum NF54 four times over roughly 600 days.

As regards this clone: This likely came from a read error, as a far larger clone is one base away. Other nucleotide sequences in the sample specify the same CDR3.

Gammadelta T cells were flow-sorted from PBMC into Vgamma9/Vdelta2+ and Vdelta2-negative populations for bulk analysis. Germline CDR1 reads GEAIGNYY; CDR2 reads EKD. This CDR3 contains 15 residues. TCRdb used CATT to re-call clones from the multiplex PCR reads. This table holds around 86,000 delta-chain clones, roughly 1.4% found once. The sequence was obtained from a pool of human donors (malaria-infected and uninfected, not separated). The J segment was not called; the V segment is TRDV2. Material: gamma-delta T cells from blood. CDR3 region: CACDALQKITDKLIF. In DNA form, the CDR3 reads TGTGCCTGTGACGCCTTACAAAAGATTACCGATAAACTCATCTTC.